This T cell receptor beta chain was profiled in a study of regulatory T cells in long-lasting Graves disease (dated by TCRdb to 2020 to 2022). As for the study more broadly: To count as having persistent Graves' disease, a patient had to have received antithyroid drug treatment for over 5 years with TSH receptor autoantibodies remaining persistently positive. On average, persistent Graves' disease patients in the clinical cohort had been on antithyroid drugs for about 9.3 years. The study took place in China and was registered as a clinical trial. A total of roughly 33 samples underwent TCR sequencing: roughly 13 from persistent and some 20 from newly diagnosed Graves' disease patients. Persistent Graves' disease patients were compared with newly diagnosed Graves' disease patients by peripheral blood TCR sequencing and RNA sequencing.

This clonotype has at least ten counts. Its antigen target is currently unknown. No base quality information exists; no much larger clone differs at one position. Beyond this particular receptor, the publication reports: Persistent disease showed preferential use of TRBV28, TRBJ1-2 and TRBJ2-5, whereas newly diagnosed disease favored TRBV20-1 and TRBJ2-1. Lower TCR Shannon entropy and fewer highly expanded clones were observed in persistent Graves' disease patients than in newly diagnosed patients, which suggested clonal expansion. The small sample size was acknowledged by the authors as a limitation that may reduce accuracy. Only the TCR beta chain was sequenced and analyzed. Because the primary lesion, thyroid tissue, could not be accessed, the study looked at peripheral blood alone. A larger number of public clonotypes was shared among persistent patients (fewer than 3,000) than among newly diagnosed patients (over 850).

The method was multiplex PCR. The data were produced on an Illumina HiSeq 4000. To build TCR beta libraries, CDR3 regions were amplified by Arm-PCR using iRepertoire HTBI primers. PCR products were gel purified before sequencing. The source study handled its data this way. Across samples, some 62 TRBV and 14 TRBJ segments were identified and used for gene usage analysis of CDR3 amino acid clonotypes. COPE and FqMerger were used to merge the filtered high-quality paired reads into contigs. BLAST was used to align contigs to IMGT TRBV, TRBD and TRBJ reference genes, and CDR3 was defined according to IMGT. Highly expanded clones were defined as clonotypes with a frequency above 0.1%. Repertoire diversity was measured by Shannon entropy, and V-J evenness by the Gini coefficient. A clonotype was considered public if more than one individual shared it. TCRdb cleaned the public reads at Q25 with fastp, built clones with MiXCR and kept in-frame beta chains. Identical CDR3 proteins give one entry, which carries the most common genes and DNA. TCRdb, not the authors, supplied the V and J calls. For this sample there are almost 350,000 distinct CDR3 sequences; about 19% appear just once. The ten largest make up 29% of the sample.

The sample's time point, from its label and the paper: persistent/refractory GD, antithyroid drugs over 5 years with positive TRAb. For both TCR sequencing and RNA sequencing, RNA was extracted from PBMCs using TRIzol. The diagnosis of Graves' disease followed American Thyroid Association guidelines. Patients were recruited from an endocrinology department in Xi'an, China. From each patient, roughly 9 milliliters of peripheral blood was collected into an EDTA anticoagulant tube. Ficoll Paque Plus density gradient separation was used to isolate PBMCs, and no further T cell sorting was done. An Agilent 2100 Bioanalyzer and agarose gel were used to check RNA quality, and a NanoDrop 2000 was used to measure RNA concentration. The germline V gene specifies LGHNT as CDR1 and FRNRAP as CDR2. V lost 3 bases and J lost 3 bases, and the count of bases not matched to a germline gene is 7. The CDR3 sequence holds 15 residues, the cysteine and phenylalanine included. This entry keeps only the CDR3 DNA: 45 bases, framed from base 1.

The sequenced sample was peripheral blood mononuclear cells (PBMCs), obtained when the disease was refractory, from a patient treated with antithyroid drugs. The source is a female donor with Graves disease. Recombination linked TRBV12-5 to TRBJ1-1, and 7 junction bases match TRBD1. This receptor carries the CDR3 CASGFGQVKDTEAFF. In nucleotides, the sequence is TGTGCTAGTGGTTTTGGACAGGTTAAGGACACTGAAGCTTTCTTT.